Listed below are T cell receptor beta chains from one sample, sequenced in a study of CD8 T cells in Susac syndrome. MiXCR, applied by TCRdb to the immunoSEQ multiplex PCR reads, yields one record per CDR3 protein. Of 150,000 to 200,000 distinct CDR3 sequences listed, approximately 93% were seen once; the top ten hold about 0.095%. The specimen was CD4+ T cells from PBMCs. The source is a human donor with multiple sclerosis. The CDR3 runs from the conserved cysteine through the conserved F or W. The order of the fields is J gene, D gene, clone size, V gene, CDR3 DNA, CDR3 protein. D genes are given only for firm matches. Expanded clones get a size class; other rows say once, few or many, or leave the size out.

j_gene: TRBJ1-5; d_gene: TRBD1; abundance: -; v_gene: TRBV7-9; CDR3nt: TGTGCCAGCAGTCTGGGGACAGGGGCGAATCAGCCCCAGCATTTT; CDR3aa: CASSLGTGANQPQHF
j_gene: TRBJ2-5; d_gene: -; abundance: -; v_gene: TRBV14; CDR3nt: TGTGCCAGCAGCCAATTTCGGCGGGAGACCCAGTACTTC; CDR3aa: CASSQFRRETQYF
j_gene: TRBJ2-7; d_gene: -; abundance: -; v_gene: TRBV3-1; CDR3nt: TGTGCCAGCAGCCTCCCGGGCCCGACCGCCGAGCAGTACTTC; CDR3aa: CASSLPGPTAEQYF
j_gene: TRBJ2-1; d_gene: -; abundance: -; v_gene: TRBV12-3/TRBV12-4; CDR3nt: TGTGCCAGCAGTGCTTCGGACTGGAGGGGTGAGCAGTTCTTC; CDR3aa: CASSASDWRGEQFF
j_gene: TRBJ2-5; d_gene: -; abundance: -; v_gene: TRBV12-5; CDR3nt: TGTGCTAGTGGTTTGTCCCAAGAGACCCAGTACTTC; CDR3aa: CASGLSQETQYF
j_gene: TRBJ1-1; d_gene: TRBD1; abundance: -; v_gene: TRBV5-1; CDR3nt: TGCGCCAGCAGCTTGGTGACAGGGGGCCTAAACACTGAAGCTTTCTTT; CDR3aa: CASSLVTGGLNTEAFF
j_gene: TRBJ2-1; d_gene: -; abundance: -; v_gene: TRBV19; CDR3nt: TGTGCCACCAATCAGGGGGGGCAGAGGACCTACAATGAGCAGTTCTTC; CDR3aa: CATNQGGQRTYNEQFF
j_gene: TRBJ1-5; d_gene: -; abundance: -; v_gene: TRBV12-3/TRBV12-4; CDR3nt: TGTGCCAGCAGTGCCCAAGAGGGGGATTATCAGCCCCAGCATTTT; CDR3aa: CASSAQEGDYQPQHF
j_gene: TRBJ2-2; d_gene: TRBD1; abundance: -; v_gene: TRBV5-1; CDR3nt: TGCGCCAGCAGCTTGTCCGGGACAGCCAGCACCGGGGAGCTGTTTTTT; CDR3aa: CASSLSGTASTGELFF
j_gene: TRBJ2-3; d_gene: -; abundance: -; v_gene: TRBV3-1; CDR3nt: TGTGCCAGCAGCCAAGGTATCAGCACAGATACGCAGTATTTT; CDR3aa: CASSQGISTDTQYF
j_gene: TRBJ2-5; d_gene: TRBD2; abundance: -; v_gene: TRBV6-2/TRBV6-3; CDR3nt: TGTGCCAGCAGACCCACTAGCGGGGAGACCCAGTACTTC; CDR3aa: CASRPTSGETQYF
j_gene: TRBJ1-6; d_gene: -; abundance: -; v_gene: TRBV18; CDR3nt: TGTGCCAGCTCACCGTCCAGCAACTCACCCCTCCACTTT; CDR3aa: CASSPSSNSPLHF
j_gene: TRBJ2-7; d_gene: TRBD2; abundance: -; v_gene: TRBV20-1; CDR3nt: TGCAGTGCTAGGATCCGGCGGGGGTCCTACGAGCAGTACTTC; CDR3aa: CSARIRRGSYEQYF
j_gene: TRBJ2-4; d_gene: TRBD1; abundance: -; v_gene: TRBV20-1; CDR3nt: TGCAGTGCTAGGGGACAGTTCGAAAACATTCAGTACTTC; CDR3aa: CSARGQFENIQYF
j_gene: TRBJ2-2; d_gene: -; abundance: -; v_gene: TRBV6-2/TRBV6-3; CDR3nt: TGTGCCAGCAAGCCAGGGTACGCCGGGGAGCTGTTTTTT; CDR3aa: CASKPGYAGELFF
j_gene: TRBJ2-3; d_gene: TRBD2; abundance: once; v_gene: TRBV7-9; CDR3nt: TGTGCCAGCAGCTCTTCTAGCGGGAGCTTAACAGATACGCAGTATTTT; CDR3aa: CASSSSSGSLTDTQYF
j_gene: TRBJ1-1; d_gene: -; abundance: -; v_gene: TRBV4-2; CDR3nt: TGTGCCAGCAGCCAAGGATTAACAGGGCTGGGGGTGAACACTGAAGCTTTCTTT; CDR3aa: CASSQGLTGLGVNTEAFF
j_gene: TRBJ1-3; d_gene: -; abundance: -; v_gene: TRBV7-9; CDR3nt: TGTGCCAGCAGCCCGGATTGGCAGGGGCCCTCTGGAAACACCATATATTTT; CDR3aa: CASSPDWQGPSGNTIYF
j_gene: TRBJ2-5; d_gene: TRBD1; abundance: -; v_gene: TRBV2; CDR3nt: TGTGCCAGCAGTGAACAGGGGGCCCAAGAGACCCAGTACTTC; CDR3aa: CASSEQGAQETQYF
j_gene: TRBJ2-4; d_gene: -; abundance: -; v_gene: TRBV7-9; CDR3nt: TGTGCCAGCAGCTTAGGGACGGGCGGAGGCATTCAGTACTTC; CDR3aa: CASSLGTGGGIQYF
j_gene: TRBJ2-2; d_gene: TRBD2; abundance: -; v_gene: TRBV5-1; CDR3nt: TGCGCCAGCAGCTTGACCGGGACTAGCGGGAGGCTGCCCGGGGAGCTGTTTTTT; CDR3aa: CASSLTGTSGRLPGELFF
j_gene: TRBJ2-4; d_gene: -; abundance: -; v_gene: TRBV28; CDR3nt: TGTGCCAGCACTAACGCCGGAGACGGAAACATTCAGTACTTC; CDR3aa: CASTNAGDGNIQYF
j_gene: TRBJ1-4; d_gene: TRBD1; abundance: -; v_gene: TRBV6-5; CDR3nt: TGTGCCAGCAGACAGGGGACTAATGAAAAACTGTTTTTT; CDR3aa: CASRQGTNEKLFF
j_gene: TRBJ2-3; d_gene: -; abundance: -; v_gene: TRBV2; CDR3nt: TGTGCCAGCAGGGGGACTGGCGAAGATACGCAGTATTTT; CDR3aa: CASRGTGEDTQYF
j_gene: TRBJ2-1; d_gene: TRBD2; abundance: -; v_gene: TRBV10-3; CDR3nt: TGTGCCATCAGTGCCCAGAAGCGGGACGGGACCTACAATGAGCAGTTCTTC; CDR3aa: CAISAQKRDGTYNEQFF
j_gene: TRBJ2-1; d_gene: TRBD2; abundance: -; v_gene: TRBV9; CDR3nt: TGTTCCAGCAGCGTCGGACTAGCGGGAGGGCCGGTCCAGTTCTTC; CDR3aa: CSSSVGLAGGPVQFF
j_gene: TRBJ2-5; d_gene: -; abundance: once; v_gene: TRBV5-1; CDR3nt: TGCGCCAGCAGCTTGGAGGACTCACAACTCCAAGAGACCCAGTACTTC; CDR3aa: CASSLEDSQLQETQYF
j_gene: TRBJ2-1; d_gene: -; abundance: -; v_gene: TRBV20-1; CDR3nt: TGCAGTGCTAGAGAAAGACGGGCCTCGTGGGATGAGCAGTTCTTC; CDR3aa: CSARERRASWDEQFF
j_gene: TRBJ1-2; d_gene: -; abundance: -; v_gene: TRBV28; CDR3nt: TGTGCCGCGGAGGGCAATTTGGACGGCTACACCTTC; CDR3aa: CAAEGNLDGYTF
j_gene: TRBJ2-6; d_gene: -; abundance: -; v_gene: TRBV6-4; CDR3nt: TGTGCCAGCAGTGGAGGGGGCTCTGGGGCCAACGTCCTGACTTTC; CDR3aa: CASSGGGSGANVLTF
j_gene: TRBJ2-3; d_gene: TRBD2; abundance: -; v_gene: TRBV29-1; CDR3nt: TGCAGCGGGACTAGGGGAAGCACAGATACGCAGTATTTT; CDR3aa: CSGTRGSTDTQYF
j_gene: TRBJ1-4; d_gene: -; abundance: -; v_gene: TRBV5-8; CDR3nt: TGTGCCAGCAGCTTCAAGTTGGGCAGGGCGTCGGTAAAACTGTTTTTT; CDR3aa: CASSFKLGRASVKLFF
j_gene: TRBJ2-3; d_gene: TRBD1; abundance: -; v_gene: TRBV6-5; CDR3nt: TGTGCCAGCACTAGGACAGGGGGGACAGATACGCAGTATTTT; CDR3aa: CASTRTGGTDTQYF
j_gene: TRBJ2-1; d_gene: -; abundance: -; v_gene: TRBV4-3; CDR3nt: TGCGCCAGCAGCCAAGATCGACTATACAATGAGCAGTTCTTC; CDR3aa: CASSQDRLYNEQFF
j_gene: TRBJ2-1; d_gene: TRBD2; abundance: -; v_gene: TRBV3-1; CDR3nt: TGTGCCAGCAATTGGGGAGGGACCCAACCCCCCAATGAGCAGTTCTTC; CDR3aa: CASNWGGTQPPNEQFF
j_gene: TRBJ2-3; d_gene: -; abundance: once; v_gene: TRBV15; CDR3nt: TGTGCCACCAGCCGGCAGGGGCAGGGAGATACGCAGTATTTT; CDR3aa: CATSRQGQGDTQYF